Reported below is one T cell receptor (beta chain). The target antigen is unknown. The study excluded patients with uncontrolled infection, other autoimmune disease, pregnancy or lactation. This entry is derived from a study of T cells in Graves' hyperthyroidism and ophthalmopathy. Study information: Blood was drawn when the patient was first diagnosed and still untreated. Study-wide findings and caveats: Ophthalmopathy and stable hyperthyroidism were separated by a 13 V-J model. Onset of ophthalmopathy came a median around 6.5 months after the model predicted it.

Germline V CDR1 and CDR2: KGHSH, LQKENI. The CDR3 has 16 residues. The V end lost 1 base, the J end lost 1 base, and 13 bases lay between the germline ends. Researchers amplified the TCR beta CDR3 regions from RNA transcripts. The TCR CDR3 was amplified in a first-round RT-PCR using the HTBI primer set. MiXCR was run by TCRdb on the multiplex PCR reads, yielding one entry per CDR3 protein. The sample has around 530,000 distinct CDR3 sequences, under 20% seen once. The chain uses TRBV18 and TRBJ1-1; D gene uncertain. Input material: blood. The sequence was collected from a woman aged 18-30 years with Graves' ophthalmopathy. The CDR3 region has the DNA TGTGCCAGCTCACCACACCCCCCAGCCTCGAACACTGAAGCTTTCTTT. Translating it yields CASSPHPPASNTEAFF.